This T cell receptor (beta chain) was profiled in a study of OX40 agonist ivuxolimab in advanced cancers. This CDR3 is 14 amino acids long. Germline trimming cut 4 bases from V and 8 bases from J; bases unmatched to any gene: 8. The germline CDR1 and CDR2 sequences are SGHNT and YYREEE (reference sequence). Clones were sequenced by immunoSEQ multiplex PCR, and TCRdb holds only the in-frame ones, with some missing. The table includes around 70,000 clones, less than 85% detected once. This TCR was sampled from an adult with an advanced solid tumor such as melanoma, head and neck, liver or kidney cancer. The chain is built from TRBV5-4 and TRBJ1-4; 7 nucleotides agree with TRBD1. Sequences were derived from CD4+ or CD8+ T cells sorted from blood, sampled in a trial of the OX40 agonist ivuxolimab. The CDR3 loop is CASSVRDSVEKLFF. The DNA for the CDR3 is TGTGCCAGCAGCGTTCGGGACAGCGTCGAAAAACTGTTTTTT.